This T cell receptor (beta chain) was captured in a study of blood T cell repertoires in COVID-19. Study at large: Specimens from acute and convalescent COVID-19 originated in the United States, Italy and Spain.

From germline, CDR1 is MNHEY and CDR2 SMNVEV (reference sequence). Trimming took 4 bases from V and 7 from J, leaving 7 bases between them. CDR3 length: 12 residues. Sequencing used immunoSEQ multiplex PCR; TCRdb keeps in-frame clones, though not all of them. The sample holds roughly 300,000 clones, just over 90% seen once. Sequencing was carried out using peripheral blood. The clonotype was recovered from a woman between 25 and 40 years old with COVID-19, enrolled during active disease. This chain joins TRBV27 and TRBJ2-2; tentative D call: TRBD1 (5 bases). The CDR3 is CASSSGNGELFF. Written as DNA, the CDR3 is TGTGCCAGCAGTTCAGGGAACGGGGAGCTGTTTTTT.